These 8 T cell receptor beta chains share one sample of origin, sequenced in a study of blood T cell repertoires in COVID-19. Repertoires were generated with immunoSEQ multiplex PCR, while TCRdb's copy carries only in-frame clones and drops some. The top ten hold about 9.4% of the sample, which has about 180,000 clones, approximately 85% seen once. The sample comprised PBMCs or T cells enriched from blood (not recorded which). The receptors were sampled from a woman under 30 who had recovered from COVID-19.

The rearrangement uses TRBV10-1 and TRBJ2-3; D gene unclear. The germline V and J ends were trimmed by 3 bases and 5 bases, with 9 bases remaining between them. CDR1 and CDR2 from the germline V gene are WNHNN and SYGVQD (reference sequence). The CDR3 is made up of 13 amino acids. CDR3 sequence reads: CASSDQFQDTQYF. CDR3 nucleotide sequence: TGCGCCAGCAGTGATCAGTTTCAAGATACGCAGTATTTT.

The V call is TRBV4-1, the J call TRBJ2-7, with 8 bases fitting TRBD2. CDR3 size: 17 residues. Per germline, CDR1 MGHRA and CDR2 YSYEKL. Germline trimming cut 0 bases from V and 4 bases from J; bases unmatched to any gene: 11. CDR3 protein: CASSQDELGSGIYEQYF. The CDR3 nucleotides are TGCGCCAGCAGCCAAGATGAATTAGGTAGCGGGATTTACGAGCAGTACTTC.

The chain has TRBV28 and TRBJ1-2; weak D call: TRBD1 (5 bases). Germline V gene sequence: CDR1 MDHEN, CDR2 SYDVKM. This CDR3 spans 16 amino acids. With 6 bases removed from V and 3 bases from J, the gap between germline ends came to 20 bases. The CDR3 here is CASRENGGSRYYGYTF. CDR3 in DNA: TGTGCCAGCAGGGAAAACGGGGGGAGCAGGTACTATGGCTACACCTTC.

J is TRBJ2-5 and V is TRBV28; a weak D match, TRBD1 (6 bases). V lost 5 bases and J lost 5, with 12 bases in between. CDR3 length: 13 amino acids. Germline assignment: CDR1 MDHEN and CDR2 SYDVKM. DNA for the CDR3: TGTGCCAGCAGTAAACAGGGTATCGAGACCCAGTACTTC. This encodes CASSKQGIETQYF.

This clone came up a few times. The J gene is TRBJ1-2, the V gene TRBV28, with D possibly matching TRBD1 (6 bases). With 7 bases removed from V and 2 bases from J, the gap between germline ends came to 8 bases. Germline CDR1 reads MDHEN; CDR2 reads SYDVKM. There are 12 residues in the CDR3. CDR3 sequence reads: CASIRGNYGYTF. DNA of the CDR3: TGTGCCAGCATCAGGGGAAACTATGGCTACACCTTC.

The chain employs TRBV10-1 and TRBJ2-1; D not certain. The germline CDR1 and CDR2 sequences are WNHNN and SYGVQD (reference sequence). The CDR3 sequence is 13 residues long. With 3 bases removed from V and 4 bases from J, the gap between germline ends came to 7 bases. CDR3: CASSDSDYNEQFF. The CDR3 nucleotides are TGCGCCAGCAGTGACTCAGATTACAATGAGCAGTTCTTC.

This clone has just a few counts. The chain is built from TRBV2 and TRBJ1-1, with no clear D. The CDR3 consists of 13 residues. The germline V and J ends were trimmed by 7 bases and 0 bases, with 9 bases remaining between them. CDR1 SNHLY and CDR2 FYNNEI come from the germline V gene. DNA for the CDR3: TGTGCCAGCACCGGGGAATTGAACACTGAAGCTTTCTTT. Its translation is CASTGELNTEAFF.

The chain employs TRBV7-2 and TRBJ1-1; a weak D match, TRBD1 (6 bases). V lost 5 bases and J 6 bases, leaving 19 bases between the germline ends. CDR3 length: 15 residues. The germline V gene has CDR1 SGHTA and CDR2 FQGNSA. CDR3 protein: CASSPHPSTGSEAFF. CDR3 in DNA: TGTGCCAGCAGCCCTCACCCTTCCACAGGGTCTGAAGCTTTCTTT.